The T cell receptor (beta chain) described here comes from a study of T cell changes during pregnancy in multiple sclerosis. The assay was immunoSEQ multiplex PCR, and TCRdb's table has in-frame clones only and misses some. Altogether 45,000 to 55,000 clones are present, 80% to 90% being singletons, with the ten largest covering about 2%. The sample was peripheral blood, taken in the first trimester of pregnancy. The source is a female donor with multiple sclerosis, enrolled in a pregnancy study.

The CDR3 here is CASSAQGGTEAFF. In DNA, the CDR3 is TGTGCCAGCAGCGCTCAGGGGGGCACTGAAGCTTTCTTT. The V call is TRBV7-3, the J call TRBJ1-1; 7 nucleotides agree with TRBD1. The CDR3 contains 13 residues. CDR1 and CDR2 from the germline V gene are SGHTA and FQGTGA. Losses at the gene ends were 5 bases for V and 4 bases for J; bases not matched to a gene: 4.